The clone carrying this T cell receptor beta chain has only a few counts. Its antigen is undetermined. The data stem from a study of blood T cells in healthy people across ages. V was pared by 1 base and J by 0 bases, with 6 bases between. The germline V gene encodes CDR1 SEHNR and CDR2 FQNEAQ (reference sequence). The CDR3 is 14 residues long. Study-wide results and limits: Naive T cell percentage strongly correlated with TCR beta diversity.

Then a second PCR, running about 7 to 11 cycles, was carried out with a sample-barcoded 5' primer and a J-beta primer mix. A single record per CDR3 protein comes from TCRdb applying MiXCR to the 5' RACE reads. The sample lists about 1.8 million distinct CDR3 sequences; roughly 50% were seen once. The receptor's source is a woman in her thirties or forties in good health. V and J are TRBV7-9 and TRBJ1-2, with D uncertain. Material for sequencing was blood. CDR3 DNA sequence: TGTGCCAGCAGCTTAGTGGTTGCTAACTATGGCTACACCTTC. Amino acid sequence: CASSLVVANYGYTF. Using reference TRBV7-9 and TRBJ1-2 for the parts outside the CDR3, the full variable domain is DTGVSQNPRHKITKRGQNVTFRCDPISEHNRLYWYRQTLGQGPEFLTYFQNEAQLEKSRLLSDRFSAERPKGSFSTLEIQRTEQGDSAMYLCASSLVVANYGYTFGSGTRLTVV.